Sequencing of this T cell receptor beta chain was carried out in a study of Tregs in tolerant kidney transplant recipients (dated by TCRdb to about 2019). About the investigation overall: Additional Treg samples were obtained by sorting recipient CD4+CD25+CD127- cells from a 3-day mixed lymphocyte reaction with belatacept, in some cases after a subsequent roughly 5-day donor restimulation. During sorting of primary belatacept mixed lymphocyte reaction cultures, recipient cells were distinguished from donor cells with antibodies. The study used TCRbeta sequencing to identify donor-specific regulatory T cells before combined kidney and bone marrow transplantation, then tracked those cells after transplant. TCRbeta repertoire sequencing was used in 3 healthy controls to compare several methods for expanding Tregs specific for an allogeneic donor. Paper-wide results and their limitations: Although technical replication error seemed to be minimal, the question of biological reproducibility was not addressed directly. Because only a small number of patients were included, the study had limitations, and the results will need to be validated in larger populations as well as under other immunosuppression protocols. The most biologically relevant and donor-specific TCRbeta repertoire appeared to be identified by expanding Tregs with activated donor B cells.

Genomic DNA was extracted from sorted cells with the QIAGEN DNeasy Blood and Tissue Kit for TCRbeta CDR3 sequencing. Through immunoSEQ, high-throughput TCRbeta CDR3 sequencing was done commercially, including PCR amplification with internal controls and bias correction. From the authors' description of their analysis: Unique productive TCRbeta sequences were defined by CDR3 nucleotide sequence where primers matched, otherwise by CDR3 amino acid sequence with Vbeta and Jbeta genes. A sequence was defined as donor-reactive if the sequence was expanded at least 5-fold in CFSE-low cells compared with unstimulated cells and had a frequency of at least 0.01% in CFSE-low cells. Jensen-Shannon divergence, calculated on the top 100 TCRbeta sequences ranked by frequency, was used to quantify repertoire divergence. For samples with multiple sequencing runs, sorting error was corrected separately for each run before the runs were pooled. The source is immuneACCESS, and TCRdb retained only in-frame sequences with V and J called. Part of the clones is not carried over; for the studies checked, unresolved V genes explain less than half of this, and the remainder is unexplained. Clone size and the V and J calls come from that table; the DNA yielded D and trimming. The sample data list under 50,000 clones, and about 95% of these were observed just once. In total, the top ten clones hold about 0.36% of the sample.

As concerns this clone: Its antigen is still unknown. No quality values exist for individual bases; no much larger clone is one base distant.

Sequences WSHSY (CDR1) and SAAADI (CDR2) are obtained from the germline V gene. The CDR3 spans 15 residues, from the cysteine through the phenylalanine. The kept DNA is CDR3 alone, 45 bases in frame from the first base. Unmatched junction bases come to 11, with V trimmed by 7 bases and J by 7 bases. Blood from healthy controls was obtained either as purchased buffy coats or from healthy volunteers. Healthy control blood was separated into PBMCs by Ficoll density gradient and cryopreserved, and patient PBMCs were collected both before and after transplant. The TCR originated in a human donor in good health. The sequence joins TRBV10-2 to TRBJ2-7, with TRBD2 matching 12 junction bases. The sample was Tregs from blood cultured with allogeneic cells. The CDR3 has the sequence CASTEASGGAGEQYF. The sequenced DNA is TGCGCCAGCACCGAAGCTAGCGGGGGGGCAGGGGAGCAGTACTTC.